Each of the 22 T cell receptor beta chains below was sequenced from the same sample in a study of T cell responses to AZD1222 COVID-19 vaccine. Measured with immunoSEQ multiplex PCR; TCRdb has only the in-frame clones, and not every one. The sample lists roughly 130,000 clones, approximately 86% occurring once. The material sequenced was peripheral blood, taken on day 0 of AZD1222 vaccination. Source of these receptors: an adult in good health.

The J gene is TRBJ2-7, the V gene TRBV5-4; tentatively, D is TRBD1 or TRBD2 (5 bases each). V shed 4 bases and J shed 7 bases, with 15 bases lying between them. Germline loops: CDR1 SGHNT, CDR2 YYREEE (reference sequence). The CDR3 has 13 amino acids. Written as DNA, the CDR3 is TGTGCCAGCAGCCCCGGGACGAACGAGGAGCAGTACTTC. Its translation is CASSPGTNEEQYF. Together with reference TRBV5-4 and TRBJ2-7, the CDR3 gives the full variable domain: ETGVTQSPTHLIKTRGQQVTLRCSSQSGHNTVSWYQQALGQGPQFIFQYYREEENGRGNFPPRFSGLQFPNYSSELNVNALELDDSALYLCASSPGTNEEQYFGPGTRLTVT.

The rearrangement links TRBV30 to TRBJ1-4, with D possibly matching TRBD1 (6 bases). The CDR3 sequence is 15 residues long. Deletions cut 4 bases from V and 3 bases from J, with 15 bases between. Germline assignment: CDR1 GTSNPN and CDR2 SVGIG (reference sequence). CDR3: CAWKAGQIPNEKLFF. The DNA of the CDR3 is TGTGCCTGGAAAGCTGGACAGATACCTAATGAAAAACTGTTTTTT.

The chain combines TRBV9 with TRBJ1-3; maybe TRBD1 (5 bases). V lost 1 base and J lost 1, with 18 bases in between. Germline V gene sequence: CDR1 SGDLS, CDR2 YYNGEE. This CDR3 has 18 amino acids. The CDR3 DNA sequence: TGTGCCAGCAGCGTATCCCCCTCCCCCTACAGGTCTGGAAACACCATATATTTT. Translated: CASSVSPSPYRSGNTIYF.

V usage is TRBV6-5 and J usage is TRBJ2-7; the match to TRBD1 covers 9 bases. V shed 0 bases and J 7 bases; nucleotides not matched to a gene: 4. Germline V gene lookup returns CDR1 MNHEY and CDR2 SVGAGI. This CDR3 comprises 14 residues. The CDR3 reads CASSYSGQGLEQYF. DNA for the CDR3: TGTGCCAGCAGTTACTCGGGACAGGGACTGGAGCAGTACTTC.

The chain combines TRBV29-1 with TRBJ1-2; 7 nucleotides match TRBD1. CDR1 is SQVTM, CDR2 ANQGSEA, per germline. The CDR3 spans 14 residues. V shed 4 bases, J shed 2 bases, and the junction held 7 bases outside the gene matches. CDR3 amino acids: CSVVSPTGNYGYTF. CDR3 nucleotides: TGCAGCGTTGTGTCCCCGACAGGGAACTATGGCTACACCTTC.

J is TRBJ1-2 and V is TRBV6-5, with D unresolved. The germline gives CDR1 MNHEY, CDR2 SVGAGI. Trimming took 8 bases from V and 7 from J, leaving 14 bases between them. CDR3 size: 12 residues. The CDR3 is CASVRGFGGYTF. The CDR3 nucleotides read TGTGCCAGCGTGCGGGGATTTGGTGGCTACACCTTC.

This clone was counted only a few times. This chain links TRBV29-1 with TRBJ2-1; D is unresolved. V shed 0 bases and J shed 0 bases, with 6 bases lying between them. Germline V CDR1 and CDR2: SQVTM, ANQGSEA. The CDR3 consists of 14 residues. Here the CDR3 DNA reads TGCAGCGTTGAAGAGGAGAGCTCCTACAATGAGCAGTTCTTC. Translated: CSVEEESSYNEQFF.

The chain has TRBV7-8 and TRBJ2-3; D is ambiguous. Trimming took 2 bases from V and 2 from J, leaving 11 bases between them. There are 15 residues in the CDR3. Germline V lookup: CDR1 SGHVS, CDR2 FQNEAQ. CDR3 coding DNA: TGTGCCAGCAGCTTACAGGCCGCATTCACAGATACGCAGTATTTT. This translates into CASSLQAAFTDTQYF. The variable domain in full, with the rest retrieved from reference TRBV7-8 and TRBJ2-3, is GAGVSQSPRYKVAKRGQDVALRCDPISGHVSLFWYQQALGQGPEFLTYFQNEAQLDKSGLPSDRFFAERPEGSVSTLKIQRTQQEDSAVYLCASSLQAAFTDTQYFGPGTRLTVL.

This chain uses TRBV6-5 with TRBJ1-1; 7 bases are a match to TRBD1. V lost 7 bases and J lost 1; bases outside the gene matches: 6. Germline CDR1 is MNHEY and CDR2 is SVGAGI. The CDR3 consists of 14 residues. CDR3 sequence reads: CASIRGQENTEAFF. The CDR3 bases are TGTGCCAGCATCCGAGGACAGGAGAACACTGAAGCTTTCTTT.

The rearrangement links TRBV28 to TRBJ1-5, with D uncertain. Germline V CDR1 and CDR2: MDHEN, SYDVKM. There are 17 residues in the CDR3. V lost 4 bases to trimming and J lost 3 bases, with 19 bases between them. The CDR3 DNA sequence: TGTGCCAGCAGTTACCGAAACTTCCCCAGCCCCAATCAGCCCCAGCATTTT. It translates to CASSYRNFPSPNQPQHF.

The gene calls are TRBV5-1 and TRBJ2-7; 7 bases match TRBD1. Germline trimming cut 0 bases from V and 2 bases from J; bases unmatched to any gene: 5. Germline V gives CDR1 SGHRS, CDR2 YFSETQ. The CDR3 sequence is 15 residues long. The CDR3 nucleotides read TGCGCCAGCAGCTTGGGGGCAGGGGGTCCCTACGAGCAGTACTTC. As protein: CASSLGAGGPYEQYF.

This clone was seen repeatedly, ten times or more. The chain uses TRBV7-2 and TRBJ1-5; D unclear. The CDR3 is 13 residues long. Trimming pared 3 bases from V and 6 bases from J, leaving 9 bases between. Germline V lookup: CDR1 SGHTA, CDR2 FQGNSA. The CDR3 bases are TGTGCCAGCAGCTTCTCCGAGGGTCAGCCCCAGCATTTT. Encoded protein: CASSFSEGQPQHF. Variable domain in full (rest from reference TRBV7-2 and TRBJ1-5): GAGVSQSPSNKVTEKGKDVELRCDPISGHTALYWYRQSLGQGLEFLIYFQGNSAPDKSGLPSDRFSAERTGGSVSTLTIQRTQQEDSAVYLCASSFSEGQPQHFGDGTRLSIL.

The chain is built from TRBV28 and TRBJ1-2; no clear D gene. CDR1 is MDHEN, CDR2 SYDVKM, per germline. The CDR3 totals 12 residues. Trimming pared 3 bases from V and 4 bases from J, leaving 6 bases between. The CDR3 region has the DNA TGTGCCAGCAGTTTTAACAGCTATGGCTACACCTTC. This sequence encodes CASSFNSYGYTF.

This sequence joins TRBV11-2 and TRBJ2-1; 7 positions match TRBD2. Per germline, CDR1 SGHAT and CDR2 FQNNGV. V lost 1 base to trimming and J lost 4 bases; unmatched junction nucleotides: 1. The CDR3 loop spans 14 amino acids. The DNA for the CDR3 is TGTGCCAGCAGCTTAGCTAGCGGTTACAATGAGCAGTTCTTC. This encodes CASSLASGYNEQFF.

This clone has just a few counts. The chain recombines TRBV14 with TRBJ2-7; TRBD2 matches at 8 bases. V dropped 1 base and J dropped 9; count of bases not matched to a gene: 11. Germline V gene sequence: CDR1 SGHDN, CDR2 FVKESK. The CDR3 has 15 residues. The CDR3 reads CASSQGGLGVKAQYF. The CDR3 DNA follows: TGTGCCAGCAGCCAAGGGGGACTAGGGGTCAAGGCGCAGTACTTC.

This chain connects TRBV7-8 to TRBJ2-3; TRBD2 is a possible D gene (5 bases). The CDR3 extends over 13 amino acids. Germline V lookup: CDR1 SGHVS, CDR2 FQNEAQ. Trimming removed 5 bases at V and 3 bases at J, with 9 bases between. The CDR3 is CASSEGPTDTQYF. The CDR3 DNA follows: TGTGCCAGCAGCGAGGGCCCGACAGATACGCAGTATTTT.

The V gene is TRBV6-2 or TRBV6-3, the J gene TRBJ1-1; no definite D call. The V and J ends lost 6 bases and 8 bases respectively, with 13 bases between them. The germline V gene has CDR1 MNHEY and CDR2 SVGEGT. This CDR3 region has 12 residues. CDR3 residues: CASSPWRGEAFF. In DNA, the CDR3 is TGTGCCAGCAGCCCATGGCGAGGGGAAGCTTTCTTT.

This chain connects TRBV7-8 to TRBJ1-5; D is unresolved. Per the germline V gene, CDR1 is SGHVS and CDR2 is FQNEAQ. V was clipped by 2 bases and J by 5 bases, with 25 bases between them. The CDR3 loop spans 19 amino acids. The CDR3 bases are TGTGCCAGCAGCTTATATCGCAGAAGCAGGTTTGCGTTCTATCAGCCCCAGCATTTT. Translation: CASSLYRRSRFAFYQPQHF. Drawing the rest from reference TRBV7-8 and TRBJ1-5, the complete variable domain is GAGVSQSPRYKVAKRGQDVALRCDPISGHVSLFWYQQALGQGPEFLTYFQNEAQLDKSGLPSDRFFAERPEGSVSTLKIQRTQQEDSAVYLCASSLYRRSRFAFYQPQHFGDGTRLSIL.

This clone appeared a single time. The V and J genes are TRBV7-9 and TRBJ1-2; perhaps TRBD1 as D (5 bases). CDR1 SEHNR and CDR2 FQNEAQ come from the germline V gene (reference sequence). The CDR3 covers 15 residues. V shed 5 bases and J shed 5 bases, with 18 bases lying between them. CDR3 residues: CASSREGLVPYGYTF. As DNA, the CDR3 is TGTGCCAGCAGCCGGGAGGGGCTGGTACCTTATGGCTACACCTTC.

The V and J genes are TRBV5-1 and TRBJ1-6; D unclear. Germline-derived CDR1 and CDR2 are SGHRS and YFSETQ. This CDR3 region has 14 residues. With 1 base removed from V and 5 bases from J, the gap between germline ends came to 7 bases. CDR3 region: CASSLQQHNSPLHF. CDR3 sequence (DNA): TGCGCCAGCAGCTTGCAACAGCATAATTCACCCCTCCACTTT.

The V gene is TRBV6-5, the J gene TRBJ1-1; no clear D gene. Germline V gene data show CDR1 as MNHEY and CDR2 as SVGAGI. This CDR3 has 12 residues. Deletions cut 5 bases from V and 8 bases from J, with 12 bases between. The CDR3 nucleotides read TGTGCCAGCAGTCGGGATCGAGTGGAAGCTTTCTTT. This encodes CASSRDRVEAFF.

The rearrangement joins TRBV13 to TRBJ1-1; D gene unclear. The V gene's germline CDR1 is PRHDT and CDR2 FYEKMQ (reference sequence). Trimming took 5 bases from V and 0 from J, leaving 10 bases between them. There are 14 residues in the CDR3. CDR3 DNA: TGTGCCAGCAGCGACTTGGGGTTGAACACTGAAGCTTTCTTT. This codes for CASSDLGLNTEAFF.